This T cell receptor (beta chain) comes out of a study of blood T cell repertoires in COVID-19. Study-level information: COVID-19 samples, acute and convalescent, were from the United States, Italy and Spain. From T cells, B-cell-depleted T cells, or PBMCs came the material, which was cDNA or gDNA.

In the authors' workflow: Reference gene primer amplification gave estimated nucleated cell counts. TCRdb's copy holds only in-frame clones and misses some; the assay was immunoSEQ multiplex PCR. The V and J calls and the clone size are those of that table, but D and trimming were determined from the DNA. Among over 300,000 clones listed, around 85% were seen once. The TCR originated in a human donor in a cohort sampled during active COVID-19. Sequences were obtained from peripheral blood.

CDR3 coding DNA: TGTGCCAGCAGCCCGAATCCGGGACACCGAAACTATGGCTACACCTTC. Translated, it gives CASSPNPGHRNYGYTF. The chain combines TRBV5-4 with TRBJ1-2, with D perhaps matching TRBD1 (6 bases). The V and J ends lost 4 bases and 2 bases respectively, with 18 bases between them. Germline-derived CDR1 and CDR2 are SGHNT and YYREEE (reference sequence). The CDR3 contains 16 residues.